These T cell receptor beta chains were read from a single sample in a study of blood T cells in healthy people across ages. Using its own MiXCR run on the 5' RACE reads, TCRdb lists one record per CDR3 protein. There are about 1.5 million distinct CDR3 sequences in the sample; around 40% occur only once, and less than 5% lies in the top ten. The sample was blood. Source of these receptors: a woman between 18 and 29 years old in good health. Each CDR3 is given with its conserved first and last residue. D genes are given only for firm matches. Clone size, where shown, is once, few, many, or a class for clones that have expanded.

d_call j_call v_call clone_size cdr3_aa cdr3_nt
. TRBJ2-1 TRBV9 . CASSHRDFSELVYNEQFF TGTGCCAGCAGCCACCGGGACTTTAGCGAGTTAGTCTACAATGAGCAGTTCTTC
. TRBJ2-5 TRBV20-1 . CSARDSLAGRETQYF TGCAGTGCTAGAGACTCGCTTGCGGGGCGAGAGACCCAGTACTTC
. TRBJ2-5 TRBV6-1 . CASSPRRTLGEYF TGTGCCAGTTCCCCGCGGAGGACACTTGGAGAGTACTTC
. TRBJ2-4 TRBV5-1 . CASSRAGSDIQYF TGCGCCAGCAGCCGGGCAGGGTCGGACATTCAGTACTTC
TRBD2 TRBJ2-1 TRBV27 many CASSFVAGGGEQFF TGTGCCAGCAGTTTTGTAGCGGGGGGAGGAGAGCAGTTCTTC
. TRBJ1-4 TRBV10-3 . CAISELGSNEKLFF TGTGCCATCAGTGAGTTAGGGTCTAATGAAAAACTGTTTTTT
TRBD1 TRBJ2-5 TRBV12-3/TRBV12-4 few CASSLMTGKETQYF TGTGCCAGCAGTTTAATGACAGGGAAAGAGACCCAGTACTTC
. TRBJ2-1 TRBV7-9 few CASSATGAGEYTPHNEQFF TGTGCCAGCAGCGCCACGGGGGCCGGCGAATACACACCTCACAATGAGCAGTTCTTC
TRBD2 TRBJ2-7 TRBV12-3/TRBV12-4 few CASRRGGGGFSYEQYF TGTGCCAGCAGACGGGGGGGTGGTGGCTTTTCCTACGAGCAGTACTTC
TRBD1 TRBJ1-1 TRBV7-9 . CASSTNRDSYTKAFF TGTGCCAGCAGCACAAACCGGGACAGCTACACTAAAGCTTTCTTT